Described below is a single T cell receptor (beta chain) sequence and its context. Its antigen remains unidentified. At one end, the junction sequence differs from germline, possibly due to a read error. The CDR3 covers 14 residues. Per the germline V gene, CDR1 is SGHRS and CDR2 is YFSETQ. TCR beta CDR3 sequences were amplified from RNA transcripts. Using the HTBI primer set, a first-round RT-PCR was run on the TCR CDR3. Using its own MiXCR run on the multiplex PCR reads, TCRdb lists one record per CDR3 protein. The data contain fewer than 350,000 distinct CDR3 sequences, 15% to 20% of them singletons. These data originate in a study of T cells in Graves' hyperthyroidism and ophthalmopathy. Study-wide findings and caveats: Before onset, by a median of approximately 6.2 months, the model predicted ophthalmopathy.

Sequences were obtained from blood. The rearrangement joins TRBV5-1 to TRBJ2-7, with 8 bases lining up with TRBD1. The receptor's source is a woman aged 50 to 60 with Graves' hyperthyroidism. As DNA, the CDR3 is TGCGCCAGCAGCTCAGGACAGGGCCTGTACGGGCAGTACTTC. Encoded protein: CASSSGQGLYGQYF.